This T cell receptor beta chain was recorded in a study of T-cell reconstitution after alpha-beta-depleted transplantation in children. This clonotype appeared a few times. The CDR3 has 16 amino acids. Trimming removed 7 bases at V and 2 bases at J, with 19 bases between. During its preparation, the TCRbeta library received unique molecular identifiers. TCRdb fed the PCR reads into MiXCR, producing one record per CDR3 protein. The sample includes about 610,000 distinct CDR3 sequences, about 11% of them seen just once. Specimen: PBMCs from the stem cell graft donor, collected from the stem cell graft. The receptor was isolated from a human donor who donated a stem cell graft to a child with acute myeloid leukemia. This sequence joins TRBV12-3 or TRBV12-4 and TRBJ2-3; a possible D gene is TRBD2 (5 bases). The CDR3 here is CASTNPLGRVTDTQYF. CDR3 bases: TGTGCCAGCACTAACCCCCTAGGGAGAGTCACAGATACGCAGTATTTT.